A selection of T cell receptor beta chains follows, all from one sample in a study of blood T cell repertoires in COVID-19. The protocol was immunoSEQ multiplex PCR, while the TCRdb copy is restricted to in-frame clones and leaves out a portion. This table has roughly 250,000 clones, roughly 93% appearing once. The sample comprised PBMCs or T cells enriched from blood (not recorded which). The origin of the receptors is a woman in her thirties or forties with acute COVID-19. Both conserved end residues are part of each CDR3. The order of the fields is CDR3 protein, V gene.

CDR3: CASSYNRDRASMNTEAFF
V: TRBV7-2

CDR3: CASSLVLAGGPGNEQYF
V: TRBV5-1

CDR3: CATSRYRDRVFNEQFF
V: TRBV15

CDR3: CASSARTSGGSETQYF
V: TRBV2

CDR3: CASSPSTGHHGGYTF
V: TRBV6-5

CDR3: CASSQAARGWATEAFF
V: TRBV4-1

CDR3: CASSQEASNTGELFF
V: TRBV4-1

CDR3: CASSPRGGSGANVLTF
V: TRBV9

CDR3: CASSDGNSGNTIYF
V: TRBV19

CDR3: CATSKGGGANEKLFF
V: TRBV15

CDR3: CASSLAVAGGLRNEQFF
V: TRBV7-2

CDR3: CAWSVQAEAFF
V: TRBV30

CDR3: CASSPPGRWGEAFF
V: TRBV18

CDR3: CASSPLVGSNNEQFF
V: TRBV4-1

CDR3: CASSQDPRKARGGDTQYF
V: TRBV3-1/TRBV3-2

CDR3: CASSIRGVNTEAFF
V: TRBV19

CDR3: CASSKSGGWSYNEQFF
V: TRBV19

CDR3: CASSLADRASRELFF
V: TRBV7-8

CDR3: CASSFGLPNTEAFF
V: TRBV10-2

CDR3: CASSLVGGAYQETQYF
V: TRBV28

CDR3: CASRPGLSVTDTQYF
V: TRBV2

CDR3: CASSPDGATYNEQFF
V: TRBV2

CDR3: CASSSGYYGYTF
V: TRBV19

CDR3: CASSNTGGAYEQYF
V: TRBV7-9

CDR3: CASSYTGDNTEAFF
V: TRBV5-1

CDR3: CASSVQGEGGYTF
V: TRBV2

CDR3: CASSVVFGQGGTGNTIYF
V: TRBV9

CDR3: CASSLPPGQGATAFF
V: TRBV7-8

CDR3: CASSLIATGGINEQFF
V: TRBV5-1

CDR3: CASSQVLTGSGNTIYF
V: TRBV3-1/TRBV3-2

CDR3: CAWSVLGTEAFF
V: TRBV30

CDR3: CASTTRSSNQPQHF
V: TRBV19

CDR3: CASSSGQLNFLFYGYTF
V: TRBV7-8

CDR3: CASSKGLAPTGELFF
V: TRBV7-3

CDR3: CASSLTGQVNQPQHF
V: TRBV27